The 31 T cell receptor beta chains given below trace back to one sample, sequenced in a study of blood T cell repertoires in COVID-19. Sequencing used immunoSEQ multiplex PCR; TCRdb keeps in-frame clones, though not all of them. This table has around 240,000 clones, around 83% appearing once. Sequences were obtained from peripheral blood. All receptors derive from a woman aged 45-59 years with acute or convalescent COVID-19.

This clone was seen a few times. The DNA of the CDR3 is TGTGCCAGCAGCGCCAGACAGTATCCCTACGAGCAGTACTTC. Its translation: CASSARQYPYEQYF. The chain employs TRBV6-5 and TRBJ2-7; possible D gene TRBD1, 5 bases. V lost 6 bases and J 2 bases, leaving 14 bases between the germline ends. The CDR3 has 14 amino acids. The germline gives CDR1 MNHEY, CDR2 SVGAGI.

V gene TRBV5-4 combines with J gene TRBJ2-1, with 13 positions matching TRBD2. Germline assignment: CDR1 SGHNT and CDR2 YYREEE (reference sequence). J was trimmed by 3 bases and V by 6 bases; bases with no gene match: 3. The CDR3 sequence is 15 residues long. This CDR3 is CASTRTSGGYNEQFF. As DNA, the CDR3 is TGTGCCAGCACCCGGACTAGCGGGGGCTACAATGAGCAGTTCTTC.

The genes are TRBV6-5 and TRBJ2-1, with D possibly matching TRBD1 (6 bases). This CDR3 region has 14 residues. The V gene's germline CDR1 is MNHEY and CDR2 SVGAGI. Trimming shortened V by 6 bases and J by 9 bases, and 18 bases separated the two germline ends. The CDR3 region is CASSAGDWTVEQFF. CDR3 bases: TGTGCCAGCAGCGCGGGTGATTGGACAGTTGAGCAGTTCTTC.

The genes are TRBV28 and TRBJ1-2; 7 positions match TRBD1. In germline, CDR1 is MDHEN, CDR2 SYDVKM. V dropped 5 bases and J dropped 2; count of bases not matched to a gene: 2. This CDR3 region has 13 residues. DNA for the CDR3: TGTGCCAGCAGTCCACAGGGGAACTATGGCTACACCTTC. It encodes CASSPQGNYGYTF.

The V gene is TRBV6-1, the J gene TRBJ1-5; 7 bases fit TRBD1. This CDR3 has 16 residues. Germline V CDR1 and CDR2: MNHNS, SASEGT. V lost 4 bases to trimming and J lost 4 bases; unmatched junction nucleotides: 10. CDR3 in amino acids: CASSAPGGGTNQPQHF. In DNA form, the CDR3 reads TGTGCCAGCAGTGCCCCAGGGGGAGGTACGAATCAGCCCCAGCATTTT.

This rearrangement joins TRBV3-1 (or the pseudogene TRBV3-2) to TRBJ1-2; D is unclear. The CDR3 extends over 14 amino acids. CDR1 is LGHDT, CDR2 YNNKEL, per germline (reference sequence). Trimming cost V 1 base and J 4 bases, with 10 bases left between them. The CDR3 protein is CASSQGWGGYGYTF. CDR3 DNA sequence: TGTGCCAGCAGCCAAGGGTGGGGAGGCTATGGCTACACCTTC.

The chain couples TRBV18 to TRBJ1-2; 8 nucleotides match TRBD1. V was clipped by 3 bases and J by 7 bases; unmatched bases: 7. This CDR3 spans 14 amino acids. The germline V gene has CDR1 KGHSH and CDR2 LQKENI. The CDR3 DNA reads TGTGCCAGCTCACCCCTAGACAGGGGCGGTGGCTACACCTTC. Translating it yields CASSPLDRGGGYTF. The full variable domain, rest sourced from reference TRBV18 and TRBJ1-2, is NAGVMQNPRHLVRRRGQEARLRCSPMKGHSHVYWYRQLPEEGLKFMVYLQKENIIDESGMPKERFSAEFPKEGPSILRIQQVVRGDSAAYFCASSPLDRGGGYTFGSGTRLTVV.

The V and J genes are TRBV4-1 and TRBJ1-1; 9 bases agree with TRBD1. CDR1 MGHRA and CDR2 YSYEKL come from the germline V gene. The CDR3 consists of 14 residues. The ends lost 6 bases at V and 4 bases at J; junction bases unmatched: 6. CDR3 coding DNA: TGCGCCAGCAGGAATCGACAGGGGGGCACTGAAGCTTTCTTT. Its protein is CASRNRQGGTEAFF.

The gene calls are TRBV4-2 and TRBJ2-3; 7 positions match TRBD1. Germline CDR1 reads LGHNA; CDR2 reads YNFKEQ. This CDR3 has 17 amino acids. V lost 4 bases and J lost 0; bases outside the gene matches: 10. CDR3 amino acids: CASSLLRQGASTDTQYF. The CDR3 region has the DNA TGTGCCAGCAGCCTCTTGAGACAGGGAGCCAGCACAGATACGCAGTATTTT.

In nucleotides, the CDR3 is TGTGCCAGTAGTACTAGCGGGAGGATAGTTGAGCAGTTCTTC. Its translation: CASSTSGRIVEQFF. V is TRBV19 and J is TRBJ2-1, with TRBD2 identical over 11 bases. With 4 bases clipped from V and 9 bases from J, the junction kept 5 bases outside the gene matches. Per the germline V gene, CDR1 is LNHDA and CDR2 is SQIVND (reference sequence). The CDR3 contains 14 residues. Full variable domain (rest looked up from reference TRBV19 and TRBJ2-1): DGGITQSPKYLFRKEGQNVTLSCEQNLNHDAMYWYRQDPGQGLRLIYYSQIVNDFQKGDIAEGYSVSREKKESFPLTVTSAQKNPTAFYLCASSTSGRIVEQFFGPGTRLTVL.

Comments on this clone: The junction shows a germline mismatch at one end, possibly a read error. The genes are TRBV2 and TRBJ2-7; 9 bases match TRBD1. CDR1 and CDR2 (germline): SNHLY, FYNNEI. The CDR3 is 15 residues long. The CDR3 here is CASSEDRGSVYEQYF. The CDR3 DNA reads TGTGCCAGCAGCGAAGACAGGGGGTCGGTTTACGAGCAGTACTTC.

This chain joins TRBV28 and TRBJ1-5, with D unclear. Trimming shortened V by 3 bases and J by 1 base, and 4 bases separated the two germline ends. CDR1 and CDR2 from the germline V gene are MDHEN and SYDVKM. The CDR3 sequence is 13 residues long. CDR3 DNA: TGTGCCAGCAGTTTCCTAAGCAATCAGCCCCAGCATTTT. This translates into CASSFLSNQPQHF.

The chain joins TRBV15 to TRBJ2-1; 7 nucleotides agree with TRBD2. The germline V gene encodes CDR1 LNHNV and CDR2 YYDKDF (reference sequence). CDR3 length: 16 amino acids. Unmatched junction bases numbered 9, after V lost 0 bases and J lost 7 bases. The CDR3 spells CATSRDPGREGNEQFF. DNA of the CDR3: TGTGCCACCAGCAGAGACCCAGGGAGGGAAGGAAATGAGCAGTTCTTC.

The V call is TRBV19, the J call TRBJ2-3; 8 bases are a match to TRBD1. This CDR3 region has 16 residues. Germline V gene lookup returns CDR1 LNHDA and CDR2 SQIVND (reference sequence). Trimming at V came to 4 bases and at J to 2 bases, leaving 8 bases not matched to a gene. CDR3 residues: CASSTLDRGYTDTQYF. CDR3 nucleotides: TGTGCCAGTAGTACCCTCGACAGGGGATACACAGATACGCAGTATTTT. Full variable domain (outside the CDR3, taken from reference TRBV19 and TRBJ2-3): DGGITQSPKYLFRKEGQNVTLSCEQNLNHDAMYWYRQDPGQGLRLIYYSQIVNDFQKGDIAEGYSVSREKKESFPLTVTSAQKNPTAFYLCASSTLDRGYTDTQYFGPGTRLTVL.

The J gene is TRBJ1-2, the V gene TRBV5-1, with D possibly matching TRBD1 (6 bases). V shed 2 bases and J shed 3 bases, with 11 bases lying between them. CDR3 length equals 14 residues. Germline CDR1 is SGHRS and CDR2 is YFSETQ. In nucleotides, the CDR3 is TGCGCCAGCAGCTTCGGGGGGCGCGACTATGGCTACACCTTC. Encoded protein: CASSFGGRDYGYTF.

This clone has just one count. The chain recombines TRBV19 with TRBJ1-5; possibly TRBD1 for D (5 bases). This CDR3 has 17 residues. The V end was cut by 6 bases, the J end by 4 bases, with 22 bases between. Germline V gene lookup returns CDR1 LNHDA and CDR2 SQIVND (reference sequence). The CDR3 here is CASRSGAGGLGNQPQHF. The CDR3 DNA follows: TGTGCCAGTAGGTCCGGGGCGGGAGGTTTGGGGAATCAGCCCCAGCATTTT.

V and J are TRBV7-2 and TRBJ2-7, with TRBD2 identical over 10 bases. V was pared by 6 bases and J by 7 bases, with 9 bases of the junction left unmatched. The CDR3 spans 14 residues. Germline V gene sequence: CDR1 SGHTA, CDR2 FQGNSA. The CDR3 sequence: CASRRIAGGDEQYF. DNA of the CDR3: TGTGCCAGCAGGCGCATAGCGGGAGGAGATGAGCAGTACTTC.

The chain is built from TRBV3-1 (or the pseudogene TRBV3-2) and TRBJ2-6; a possible D gene is TRBD2 (6 bases). Deletions cut 1 base from V and 2 bases from J, with 6 bases between. From germline, CDR1 is LGHDT and CDR2 YNNKEL (reference sequence). The CDR3 spans 15 residues. The CDR3 protein is CASSQGGAGANVLTF. CDR3 DNA: TGTGCCAGCAGCCAAGGGGGGGCTGGGGCCAACGTCCTGACTTTC.

The table lists this clone with a few counts. The chain recombines TRBV28 with TRBJ1-6, with TRBD1 matching over 10 bases. This CDR3 spans 15 amino acids. The trim removed 4 bases at V and 7 bases at J, leaving 4 bases unmatched. Germline V gene sequence: CDR1 MDHEN, CDR2 SYDVKM. DNA of the CDR3: TGTGCCAGCAGTTCCTTGACAGGGGGCAATTCACCCCTCCACTTT. Translation: CASSSLTGGNSPLHF.

The chain is built from TRBV28 and TRBJ2-1; tentative D call: TRBD1 (6 bases). V lost 2 bases to trimming and J lost 4 bases, with 12 bases between them. The germline CDR1 and CDR2 sequences are MDHEN and SYDVKM. There are 15 residues in the CDR3. CDR3 in amino acids: CASSLPVGGYNEQFF. The CDR3 region has the DNA TGTGCCAGCAGTTTACCGGTAGGGGGATACAATGAGCAGTTCTTC.

This clone was observed a few times. This chain links TRBV12-3 or TRBV12-4 with TRBJ1-1; 8 nucleotides agree with TRBD1. The CDR3 spans 12 residues. The V and J ends lost 5 bases and 10 bases, in that order; junction bases with no gene match: 6. DNA of the CDR3: TGTGCCAGCAGTCTACCGACAGGGGTAGCTTTCTTT. Translating gives CASSLPTGVAFF.

The count of this clone is one. V usage is TRBV6-5 and J usage is TRBJ2-7; perhaps TRBD1 as D (5 bases). Trimming pared 2 bases from V and 6 bases from J, leaving 8 bases between. This CDR3 has 12 residues. Germline CDR1 is MNHEY and CDR2 is SVGAGI. The CDR3 loop is CASSYKGAEQYF. The CDR3 DNA is TGTGCCAGCAGTTACAAAGGGGCCGAGCAGTACTTC.

This sequence joins TRBV6-5 and TRBJ1-1; TRBD1 might be the D (5 bases). Germline CDR1 reads MNHEY; CDR2 reads SVGAGI. The CDR3 covers 14 residues. V was cut by 7 bases and J by 1 base, with 13 bases left in between. This chain's CDR3 is CASMPGRGNTEAFF. DNA for the CDR3: TGTGCCAGCATGCCCGGGAGGGGGAACACTGAAGCTTTCTTT.

The chain recombines TRBV5-1 with TRBJ1-2; 12 bases align to TRBD1. Losses at the gene ends were 4 bases for V and 4 bases for J; bases not matched to a gene: 8. Germline assignment: CDR1 SGHRS and CDR2 YFSETQ. The CDR3 is made up of 16 amino acids. The CDR3 bases are TGCGCCAGCAGCGTACAACCGGGACAGGGGGCCTATGGCTACACCTTC. Its protein product is CASSVQPGQGAYGYTF.

The chain has TRBV5-1 and TRBJ2-1; D unclear. The V end lost 0 bases, the J end lost 6 bases, and 13 bases lay between the germline ends. The CDR3 spans 15 residues. Germline V gene lookup returns CDR1 SGHRS and CDR2 YFSETQ. For the CDR3, the DNA is TGCGCCAGCAGCTTGGGGGTCACAGTAGTCAATGAGCAGTTCTTC. Translating gives CASSLGVTVVNEQFF.

The chain is built from TRBV12-5 and TRBJ2-3, with TRBD2 as a possible D gene (5 bases). The CDR3 contains 15 residues. The V gene's germline CDR1 is LGHNT and CDR2 FRNRAP. V was cut by 6 bases and J by 0 bases, with 13 bases left in between. CDR3 loop: CASGPEGISTDTQYF. The DNA of the CDR3 is TGTGCTAGTGGCCCAGAGGGCATAAGCACAGATACGCAGTATTTT.

The V and J genes are TRBV29-1 and TRBJ2-1, with TRBD2 matching 7 bases. This CDR3 has 14 residues. Germline CDR1 SQVTM, CDR2 ANQGSEA. V dropped 6 bases and J dropped 3; count of bases not matched to a gene: 8. CDR3 coding DNA: TGCAGCGTGATCCGGGACTACAACTACAATGAGCAGTTCTTC. As protein: CSVIRDYNYNEQFF.

This chain connects TRBV5-5 to TRBJ2-7, with TRBD2 as a possible D gene (6 bases). The CDR3 loop spans 14 amino acids. The germline V and J ends were trimmed by 3 bases and 1 base, with 11 bases remaining between them. In germline, CDR1 is SGHKS, CDR2 YYEKEE (reference sequence). The CDR3 DNA reads TGTGCCAGCAGCTGGGGGGTGTGGTCCTACGAGCAGTACTTC. Translated, it gives CASSWGVWSYEQYF. Using reference TRBV5-5 and TRBJ2-7 for the parts outside the CDR3, the full variable domain is DAGVTQSPTHLIKTRGQQVTLRCSPISGHKSVSWYQQVLGQGPQFIFQYYEKEERGRGNFPDRFSARQFPNYSSELNVNALLLGDSALYLCASSWGVWSYEQYFGPGTRLTVT.

This chain links TRBV28 with TRBJ1-1; tentative D call: TRBD1 (5 bases). There are 13 residues in the CDR3. The germline V and J ends were trimmed by 4 bases and 4 bases, with 10 bases remaining between them. Germline assignment: CDR1 MDHEN and CDR2 SYDVKM. The CDR3 DNA sequence: TGTGCCAGCAGTTCCCAGGGTGGCACTGAAGCTTTCTTT. Its translation is CASSSQGGTEAFF.

The J gene is TRBJ2-7, the V gene TRBV30; 10 positions agree with TRBD1. V shed 4 bases and J 6 bases; nucleotides not matched to a gene: 6. In germline, CDR1 is GTSNPN, CDR2 SVGIG (reference sequence). The CDR3 spans 13 residues. The CDR3 nucleotides are TGTGCCTGGATGAGACAGGGGGCGGGCGAGCAGTACTTC. Its protein product is CAWMRQGAGEQYF.

This clone came up a few times. The V call is TRBV27, the J call TRBJ2-5; 9 bases match TRBD2. The germline CDR1 and CDR2 sequences are MNHEY and SMNVEV (reference sequence). CDR3 length equals 16 residues. J lost 5 bases, V lost 3 bases, and 10 bases had no gene match. The CDR3, as DNA: TGTGCCAGCAGTTTTATTGGCGGGGGGGCCCATGAGACCCAGTACTTC. It is translated as CASSFIGGGAHETQYF.